The 25 T cell receptor beta chains below all came from one sample that was sequenced in a study of T cells in tumors and immune-related adverse events. Only in-frame clones appear in the TCRdb table, and some are missing; sequencing was by immunoSEQ multiplex PCR. The sample shows about 24,000 clones, around nine tenths of them seen only once. Material: lymph node tissue, obtained from a patient treated with anti-PD-1 therapy. The receptors originated from a female donor with metastatic renal cell carcinoma.

The chain joins TRBV21-1 to TRBJ2-5. TRBV21-1 corresponds to a pseudogene. The CDR3 is 17 residues long. CDR3 in DNA: TGTGCCAGCAGCAAAAGGGGGGCTAGGGGGACCCAAGAGACCCAGTACTTC. Protein: CASSKRGARGTQETQYF.

This chain connects TRBV5-8 to TRBJ2-1; no reliable D call. Deletions cut 0 bases from V and 6 bases from J, with 10 bases between. Germline V CDR1 and CDR2: SGHTS, YDEGEE. The CDR3 totals 14 residues. Written as DNA, the CDR3 is TGTGCCAGCAGCTTGGGAGGCTCGGCCAATGAGCAGTTCTTC. This translates into CASSLGGSANEQFF.

The chain has TRBV7-6 and TRBJ2-1, with 9 positions matching TRBD1. Per germline, CDR1 SGHVS and CDR2 FNYEAQ. This CDR3 is built from 15 residues. V shed 3 bases and J 1 base; nucleotides not matched to a gene: 1. CDR3 sequence (DNA): TGTGCCAGCAGCTTGGACAGGGGTTCCTACAATGAGCAGTTCTTC. Its translation: CASSLDRGSYNEQFF.

The rearrangement links TRBV7-2 to TRBJ2-7; maybe TRBD2 (7 bases). CDR3 size: 16 residues. V shed 5 bases and J shed 0 bases, with 17 bases lying between them. Germline lookup yields CDR1 SGHTA and CDR2 FQGNSA. This CDR3 is CASSLRGGRSSYEQYF. DNA for the CDR3: TGTGCCAGCAGCCTAAGGGGGGGCCGTAGCTCCTACGAGCAGTACTTC.

The chain has TRBV5-6 and TRBJ1-6, with D tentatively TRBD1 (5 bases). Germline CDR1 SGHDT, CDR2 YYEEEE. Trimming left V 4 bases short and J 9 bases short, with 17 bases between. The CDR3 is made up of 15 amino acids. The CDR3: CASSPFGGTVSPLHF. The CDR3 DNA is TGTGCCAGCAGCCCCTTTGGGGGTACAGTTTCACCCCTCCACTTT.

The chain couples TRBV20-1 to TRBJ2-3; D gene ambiguous. Between the trimmed V and J ends, which lost 2 bases and 3 bases, there was a span of 3 bases. The CDR3 has 11 amino acids. CDR1 is DFQATT and CDR2 is SNEGSKA in the germline V gene (reference sequence). The CDR3 bases are TGCAGTGCTAGATTGACAGATACGCAGTATTTT. Translation: CSARLTDTQYF.

The chain is built from TRBV28 and TRBJ1-2; D is unclear. V lost 5 bases to trimming and J lost 4 bases, with 20 bases between them. The CDR3 loop spans 16 amino acids. Germline V lookup: CDR1 MDHEN, CDR2 SYDVKM. CDR3 protein: CASSLTGLRASYGYTF. The CDR3 nucleotides read TGTGCCAGCAGTCTTACTGGGCTTCGGGCTAGCTATGGCTACACCTTC.

The rearrangement joins TRBV28 to TRBJ1-5; no firm D call. The CDR3 extends over 16 amino acids. Germline V gives CDR1 MDHEN, CDR2 SYDVKM. V was trimmed by 5 bases and J by 3 bases, leaving 17 bases between them. In DNA form, the CDR3 reads TGTGCCAGCAGTACGCCGGACCGGATCCTCAATCAGCCCCAGCATTTT. This gives the protein CASSTPDRILNQPQHF.

The rearrangement uses TRBV5-4 and TRBJ2-1; 7 bases agree with TRBD2. CDR1 and CDR2 from the germline V gene are SGHNT and YYREEE (reference sequence). The V and J ends lost 4 bases and 7 bases, in that order; junction bases with no gene match: 23. The CDR3 runs 19 residues. The CDR3 DNA reads as TGTGCCAGCAGCCCCGGTTTCAGGTTAGGGAGGGCCGGAGTGAATGAGCAGTTCTTC. Its protein is CASSPGFRLGRAGVNEQFF.

The chain couples TRBV6-1 to TRBJ1-2; TRBD1 aligns across 10 bases. Trimming removed 6 bases from V and 4 bases from J; junction bases left unmatched: 5. The CDR3 runs to 14 residues. CDR1 and CDR2 from the germline V gene are MNHNS and SASEGT. CDR3 in DNA: TGTGCCAGCAGCGAGACAGGGGGCACCTATGGCTACACCTTC. Protein product: CASSETGGTYGYTF.

The rearrangement uses TRBV11-2 and TRBJ1-6; 8 nucleotides align to TRBD1. CDR1 and CDR2 from the germline V gene are SGHAT and FQNNGV. The CDR3 is 20 residues long. J gave up 6 bases and V 0 bases, and 16 bases lay outside the gene matches. CDR3 nucleotides: TGTGCCAGCAGCTTAGAATGGGGGACAGGCTCGAGTTGGGGTAATTCACCCCTCCACTTT. It yields the protein CASSLEWGTGSSWGNSPLHF.

Written as DNA, the CDR3 is TGTGCCAGCAGCGTAGAGTCCGGGGGTGAGTTCTTC. Protein product: CASSVESGGEFF. This chain uses TRBV9 with TRBJ2-1; possibly TRBD2 for D (6 bases). Trimming pared 0 bases from V and 14 bases from J, leaving 12 bases between. The CDR3 consists of 12 residues. Germline CDR1 is SGDLS and CDR2 is YYNGEE.

The chain links TRBV6-6 to TRBJ1-1; D is ambiguous. Germline CDR1 MNHNY, CDR2 SVGAGI (reference sequence). V was cut by 7 bases and J by 2 bases, with 11 bases left in between. This CDR3 has 13 residues. The chain's CDR3 is CASTAATNTEAFF. CDR3 bases: TGTGCCAGCACTGCCGCTACCAACACTGAAGCTTTCTTT.

The genes are TRBV5-1 and TRBJ1-1; 8 nucleotides match TRBD1. CDR1 SGHRS and CDR2 YFSETQ come from the germline V gene. V lost 0 bases, J lost 4 bases, and 8 bases stayed unmatched. The CDR3 has 16 amino acids. Here the CDR3 DNA reads TGCGCCAGCAGCTTGGGGACAGGGACGAGGCTCACTGAAGCTTTCTTT. Translated, it gives CASSLGTGTRLTEAFF.

The chain has TRBV5-1 and TRBJ1-1; maybe TRBD1 (5 bases). V was shortened by 2 bases and J by 1 base, with 9 bases between the two germline ends. CDR3 length equals 14 residues. CDR1 SGHRS and CDR2 YFSETQ come from the germline V gene. CDR3 sequence reads: CASSFLTGNTEAFF. In DNA form, the CDR3 reads TGCGCCAGCAGCTTCCTAACAGGGAACACTGAAGCTTTCTTT.

This clone was counted only a few times. V and J are TRBV9 and TRBJ1-1; D might be TRBD1 (5 bases). The ends were cut back, 3 bases at V and 4 bases at J, with 10 bases in the middle. The germline gives CDR1 SGDLS, CDR2 YYNGEE. This CDR3 contains 13 residues. The CDR3 is CASSDGGITEAFF. The CDR3 DNA follows: TGTGCCAGCAGCGATGGGGGTATCACTGAAGCTTTCTTT.

This chain joins TRBV15 and TRBJ1-1, with unresolved D. The germline V and J ends were trimmed by 5 bases and 1 base, with 14 bases remaining between them. Per germline, CDR1 LNHNV and CDR2 YYDKDF (reference sequence). This CDR3 has 15 residues. In DNA form, the CDR3 reads TGTGCCACCAGCCCTATACGAGGCCCGAACACTGAAGCTTTCTTT. Protein sequence: CATSPIRGPNTEAFF.

The rearrangement links TRBV25-1 to TRBJ2-6; no clear D gene. V was cut by 5 bases and J by 0 bases, with 8 bases left in between. Germline V CDR1 and CDR2: MGHDK, SYGVNS. The CDR3 loop spans 15 amino acids. The CDR3 DNA follows: TGTGCCAGCAGTAACCCGAGCTCTGGGGCCAACGTCCTGACTTTC. Translating gives CASSNPSSGANVLTF.

This rearrangement joins TRBV4-3 to TRBJ1-2, with 11 nucleotides matching TRBD1. CDR1 and CDR2 (germline): LGHNA, YSLEER. There are 19 residues in the CDR3. After removal of 2 bases from V and 2 bases from J, the junction contained 13 bases not matched to a gene. As DNA, the CDR3 is TGCGCCAGCAGCCAACCTAGGGGACAGGGGGTCAACACAAACTATGGCTACACCTTC. It is translated as CASSQPRGQGVNTNYGYTF.

This clone was picked up one time. This chain connects TRBV6-6 to TRBJ2-5, with 9 bases fitting TRBD1. Germline CDR1 MNHNY, CDR2 SVGAGI (reference sequence). The CDR3 contains 16 residues. After removal of 9 bases from V and 5 bases from J, the junction contained 16 bases not matched to a gene. The CDR3 DNA is TGTGCCAGTAGTCCCTACAGGACAGGGGAAGGTGAGACCCAGTACTTC. This sequence encodes CASSPYRTGEGETQYF.

This chain joins TRBV6-6 and TRBJ1-2, with D hard to call. The CDR3 has 14 residues. V lost 2 bases and J 6 bases, leaving 13 bases between the germline ends. Per germline, CDR1 MNHNY and CDR2 SVGAGI (reference sequence). The CDR3 sequence: CASSYETELNGYTF. In DNA, the CDR3 is TGTGCCAGCAGTTACGAAACGGAACTAAATGGCTACACCTTC.

The chain recombines TRBV5-6 with TRBJ2-1, with 7 positions matching TRBD2. This CDR3 comprises 17 residues. J was trimmed by 0 bases and V by 2 bases; bases with no gene match: 8. Germline CDR1 reads SGHDT; CDR2 reads YYEEEE. The CDR3 DNA reads as TGTGCCAGCAGCTTTTATCCTAGCGGCAACTCCTACAATGAGCAGTTCTTC. It yields the protein CASSFYPSGNSYNEQFF.

This clone has a single count. V is TRBV5-8 and J is TRBJ1-1; 9 bases match TRBD1. The J segment lost 1 base and the V segment lost 1 base, leaving 14 bases of the junction unmatched. CDR1 is SGHTS, CDR2 YDEGEE, per germline. The CDR3 consists of 19 residues. As DNA, the CDR3 is TGTGCCAGCAGCTTGTACCACTGGGGGAGACAGGGGGGGAACACTGAAGCTTTCTTT. Translating gives CASSLYHWGRQGGNTEAFF.

The gene calls are TRBV12-5 and TRBJ2-2, with 10 positions matching TRBD1. V was pared by 6 bases and J by 2 bases, with 9 bases of the junction left unmatched. The CDR3 sequence is 17 residues long. Germline V gene sequence: CDR1 LGHNT, CDR2 FRNRAP. The CDR3 spells CASGARQGALNTGELFF. CDR3 in DNA: TGTGCTAGTGGAGCCAGACAGGGGGCACTAAACACCGGGGAGCTGTTTTTT.

The V call is TRBV2, the J call TRBJ2-7, with 7 positions matching TRBD2. Germline CDR1 is SNHLY and CDR2 is FYNNEI. V was clipped by 11 bases and J by 1 base; unmatched bases: 14. The CDR3 is made up of 15 amino acids. CDR3 sequence (DNA): TGTGCCCGAGGGGCCCCGGGAGGCGTATCCTACGAGCAGTACTTC. This translates into CARGAPGGVSYEQYF.